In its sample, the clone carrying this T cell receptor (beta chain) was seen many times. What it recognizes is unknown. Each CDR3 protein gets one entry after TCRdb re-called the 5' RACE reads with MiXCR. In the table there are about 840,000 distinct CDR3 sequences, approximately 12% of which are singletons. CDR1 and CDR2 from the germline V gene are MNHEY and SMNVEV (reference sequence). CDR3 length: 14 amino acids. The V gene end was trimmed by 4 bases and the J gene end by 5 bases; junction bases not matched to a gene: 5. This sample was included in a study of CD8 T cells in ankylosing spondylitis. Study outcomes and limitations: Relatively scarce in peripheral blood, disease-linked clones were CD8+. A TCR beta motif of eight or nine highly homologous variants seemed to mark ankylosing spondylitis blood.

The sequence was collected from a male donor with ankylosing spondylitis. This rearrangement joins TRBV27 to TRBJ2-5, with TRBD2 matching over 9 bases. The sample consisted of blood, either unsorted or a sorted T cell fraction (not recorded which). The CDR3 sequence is CASSSLAGIETQYF. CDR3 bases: TGTGCCAGCAGTTCTCTAGCGGGGATCGAGACCCAGTACTTC.